Sequencing of this TCR beta chain was carried out in a study of human T cells and chemical hapten exposure (dated by TCRdb to the early 2020s). About the full investigation: For sensitization, 2% DPC in acetone was applied to a 2 cm by 2 cm area of upper inner arm skin. Weekly therapeutic DPC doses were additionally applied to the scalp of patients throughout the roughly 25-week study period. Patch testing was done on the upper back using Finn chambers containing 0.01% DPC, and results were scored after 6 days according to International Contact Dermatitis Research Group standards. The mostly female patient cohort included alopecia areata with under or over 50% scalp involvement, alopecia totalis and alopecia universalis. Libraries were combined into a pool for sequencing, and differences in TCR yield between samples came mainly from small differences in library volumes within the pool. This study followed changes in the peripheral blood TCR repertoire in vivo during primary and secondary sensitization of alopecia patients to the hapten diphenylcyclopropenone (DPC). Blood samples were taken from patients before sensitization (week 0) and then at 2, 6 and about 24 weeks after DPC sensitization. Twenty-nine alopecia patients gave blood for TCR sequencing at one to four time points (pre-sensitization, 2, 6 and 24 weeks). Study-wide findings and limitations: After repeated subsampling, the strength of the expansion versus patch-test correlation and the threshold at which it became significant changed. Significantly more large CDR3 similarity clusters were formed by expanded TCRs than by pre-sensitization or healthy control sets, consistent with antigen-driven responses. Patch test score correlated positively with the number of PT1 expanded TCRs, reaching significance at thresholds 8, 16 and 32 but not at 4. Alopecia, a presumed autoimmune disease, was present in all patients, so the immune response of the patients might differ from that of healthy individuals. No change with DPC sensitization was found in the number of TCRs above 1 in 1000 frequency, and no evidence of global repertoire structure alterations was found.

As concerns this clonotype: What this receptor recognizes is not known. Within one base of it there is no much larger clone, and no base qualities were kept.

The library was generated by RACE. Sequencing instrument: NextSeq 500. Library preparation attached unique molecular identifiers to individual cDNA molecules for quantitative, reproducible TCR counting. Each blood RNA sample was used to sequence both TCR alpha and TCR beta chains. The authors' analysis ran thus. Samples had a median of approximately 93,000 TCRs, with a range from about 23,224 to 690,600. V, J and CDR3 annotation of the TCR reads was performed with the Decombinator software suite. Every sample was subsampled to the same number of TCRs (28,000) for the PS versus PT1 abundance plots. Expanded TCRs were defined as absent before sensitization and observed at least eight times at the 2-week time point. TCRdb applied fastp at Q25 and MiXCR to the public reads, then kept only in-frame beta chains. Every CDR3 protein is listed once, alongside the most common genes and DNA of its rows. The V and J calls shown here were made by TCRdb, not taken from the authors' results. The sample table lists approximately 79,000 distinct CDR3 sequences, 10% of them with a count of one. About 1.5% of the sample is held by the ten biggest clonotypes.

The time point tag for this specimen amounts to: patch test 1, 2 weeks after DPC sensitization. Per the publication, the treatment or condition label means: therapeutic diphenylcyclopropenone sensitization with weekly scalp DPC. Blood at each patch-test visit was drawn before the patch test was applied. Eligible patients were aged 18 to 70, diagnosed with alopecia, deemed suitable for DPC therapy, and excluded if pregnant. Unfractionated whole blood was collected in Tempus Blood RNA tubes, and total RNA was extracted from that blood. The germline V gene sets CDR1 to MDHEN and CDR2 to SYDVKM. Its CDR3 holds 12 amino acids, cysteine through phenylalanine. The entry retains the CDR3 DNA only, 36 bases that are in frame from base 1. The V and J ends are trimmed by 6 bases and 13 bases, leaving 18 bases between them.

The origin of this receptor is a woman aged 50 to 60 with alopecia areata. Some clones in this sample may be carry-over from other donors' samples. The rearrangement joined TRBV28 to TRBJ1-2, with the D gene call left open. The material was whole blood, obtained in connection with sensitization to the hapten diphenylcyclopropenone (DPC). At the DNA level, the sequence is TGTGCCAGCAGAGATCCGAGCAAGTGGCTCACCTTC. Translated, this gives CASRDPSKWLTF.